What follows are 24 T cell receptor beta chains derived from one specimen sequenced in a study of shared clonotypes between healthy human individuals. Data came from immunoSEQ multiplex PCR; TCRdb stores just in-frame clones and leaves some out. This table has more than 2 million clones, around 93% appearing once. CD8 cells regarded as naive lacked CD45RO, were positively chosen for CCR7, and omitted terminally differentiated effector memory CD45RA+ cells. Sequencing was done on a sample of naive CD8+ T cells from PBMCs. These receptors all stem from a young man in good health. Some clones in this sample may be carry-over from other donors' samples.

Remarks on this clone: The sample has other DNA sequences that encode this CDR3 too. The V and J genes are TRBV5-1 and TRBJ2-7; tentatively, D is TRBD1 or TRBD2 (5 bases each). The CDR3 extends over 14 amino acids. Trimming removed 4 bases at V and 1 base at J, with 12 bases between. CDR1 is SGHRS and CDR2 is YFSETQ in the germline V gene. The CDR3 spells CASSPGTLSYEQYF. The CDR3 DNA reads TGCGCCAGCAGCCCGGGGACGCTGTCCTACGAGCAGTACTTC.

The V call is TRBV6-1, the J call TRBJ1-5; perhaps TRBD1 as D (5 bases). V was shortened by 1 base and J by 3 bases, with 13 bases between the two germline ends. In germline, CDR1 is MNHNS, CDR2 SASEGT. The CDR3 covers 16 residues. The CDR3: CASSEVGRGFNQPQHF. The CDR3 DNA sequence: TGTGCCAGCAGTGAAGTGGGGCGGGGGTTCAATCAGCCCCAGCATTTT.

This clone occurred once. Other DNA sequences from this sample encode an identical CDR3 as well. V usage is TRBV9 and J usage is TRBJ2-1, with D perhaps matching TRBD2 (6 bases). V lost 0 bases and J 10 bases, leaving 11 bases between the germline ends. This CDR3 has 13 amino acids. From germline, CDR1 is SGDLS and CDR2 YYNGEE. This CDR3 is CASSVGGAGEQFF. As DNA, the CDR3 is TGTGCCAGCAGCGTAGGTGGGGCGGGAGAGCAGTTCTTC. Variable domain in full (rest from reference TRBV9 and TRBJ2-1): DSGVTQTPKHLITATGQRVTLRCSPRSGDLSVYWYQQSLDQGLQFLIQYYNGEERAKGNILERFSAQQFPDLHSELNLSSLELGDSALYFCASSVGGAGEQFFGPGTRLTVL.

This clone occurred once. V is TRBV9 and J is TRBJ2-3; D unclear. Trimming removed 0 bases from V and 6 bases from J, with 14 bases in between. CDR1 SGDLS and CDR2 YYNGEE come from the germline V gene. The CDR3 has 15 residues. The DNA of the CDR3 is TGTGCCAGCAGCGTAGGTGTTGGACCTGTGGATACGCAGTATTTT. The encoded protein is CASSVGVGPVDTQYF.

The J gene is TRBJ2-2, the V gene TRBV7-2; D remains unclear. V shed 5 bases and J shed 2 bases, with 15 bases lying between them. CDR1 and CDR2 from the germline V gene are SGHTA and FQGNSA. The CDR3 totals 16 residues. The CDR3: CASSLYRVINTGELFF. In DNA, the CDR3 is TGTGCCAGCAGCCTCTACCGGGTGATAAACACCGGGGAGCTGTTTTTT.

This chain uses TRBV29-1 with TRBJ2-7; 14 bases are shared with TRBD2. From germline, CDR1 is SQVTM and CDR2 ANQGSEA. With 7 bases clipped from V and 0 bases from J, the junction kept 8 bases outside the gene matches. CDR3 length: 16 residues. Here the CDR3 DNA reads TGCAGCGCATTGGGACTAGCGGGAGCTCCCTCCTACGAGCAGTACTTC. This encodes CSALGLAGAPSYEQYF.

The chain joins TRBV25-1 to TRBJ2-7; D may be TRBD2 (5 bases). The CDR3 contains 13 residues. Germline CDR1 is MGHDK and CDR2 is SYGVNS. V lost 7 bases to trimming and J lost 3 bases, with 13 bases between them. CDR3 sequence reads: CASKSSFHYEQYF. The CDR3 region has the DNA TGTGCCAGCAAGTCTAGCTTCCACTACGAGCAGTACTTC.

Here the CDR3 DNA reads TGCAGCGTGAGAAAGGACCCTAATGAAAAACTGTTTTTT. Protein sequence: CSVRKDPNEKLFF. This chain uses TRBV29-1 with TRBJ1-4, with no clear D. The V end was cut by 6 bases, the J end by 3 bases, with 11 bases between. The CDR3 length is 13 residues. The germline V gene encodes CDR1 SQVTM and CDR2 ANQGSEA.

The chain is built from TRBV30 and TRBJ2-7, with TRBD1 matching over 11 bases. CDR3 length equals 16 residues. Trimming at V came to 0 bases and at J to 5 bases, leaving 9 bases not matched to a gene. CDR1 and CDR2 (germline): GTSNPN, SVGIG (reference sequence). CDR3: CAWSVLGQGAWDEQYF. The CDR3 DNA follows: TGTGCCTGGAGTGTTCTAGGACAGGGGGCGTGGGACGAGCAGTACTTC.

This chain uses TRBV28 with TRBJ2-1; D not resolved. The ends were cut back, 2 bases at V and 9 bases at J, with 8 bases in the middle. Germline V gene data show CDR1 as MDHEN and CDR2 as SYDVKM. This CDR3 is built from 12 residues. DNA of the CDR3: TGTGCCAGCAGTTTAGTAGGTGCTGAGCAGTTCTTC. It translates to CASSLVGAEQFF.

This clone was seen just once. The chain carries TRBV28 and TRBJ1-3; D not resolved. Germline V gene lookup returns CDR1 MDHEN and CDR2 SYDVKM. The ends were cut back, 5 bases at V and 0 bases at J, with 8 bases in the middle. The CDR3 totals 14 residues. The CDR3, as DNA: TGTGCCAGCAGTGCTTGGAGCTCTGGAAACACCATATATTTT. Amino acids: CASSAWSSGNTIYF.

The chain joins TRBV12-1 to TRBJ2-7; the DNA was not compared with TRBD2, the D call given in the table. TRBV12-1 is marked as a pseudogene. CDR3 length: 14 amino acids. As DNA, the CDR3 is TGTGCCAGCTTCCCAGGGAGGGCCCGATACGAGCAGTACTTC. Its translation is CASFPGRARYEQYF.

Comment on this clone: This sample also contains other DNA sequences that code for the same CDR3. The chain employs TRBV27 and TRBJ2-7; 9 positions agree with TRBD1. The CDR3 runs 13 residues. The J segment lost 6 bases and the V segment lost 6 bases, leaving 6 bases of the junction unmatched. CDR1 is MNHEY and CDR2 is SMNVEV in the germline V gene (reference sequence). CDR3 bases: TGTGCCAGCAGCCTAGGGACAGGGAGCGAGCAGTACTTC. It translates to CASSLGTGSEQYF.

This rearrangement joins TRBV6-4 to TRBJ1-1, with D hard to call. CDR3 length: 15 residues. V lost 0 bases, J lost 5 bases, and 13 bases lay in between. The germline CDR1 and CDR2 sequences are MRHNA and SNTAGT. In DNA form, the CDR3 reads TGTGCCAGCAGTGACTCGTCCGATCCGGGGACTGAAGCTTTCTTT. Its translation is CASSDSSDPGTEAFF.

This chain links TRBV28 with TRBJ1-3, with D possibly being TRBD1 (6 bases). There are 19 residues in the CDR3. Germline V gene sequence: CDR1 MDHEN, CDR2 SYDVKM. Trimming took 3 bases from V and 6 from J, leaving 27 bases between them. The CDR3 region is CASSFASFRTEEVLNTIYF. The DNA for the CDR3 is TGTGCCAGCAGTTTTGCATCGTTTCGGACAGAGGAGGTACTAAACACCATATATTTT.

The V gene is TRBV28, the J gene TRBJ2-3, with D perhaps given as TRBD1 or TRBD2 (5 bases each). The CDR3 consists of 17 residues. CDR1 is MDHEN and CDR2 is SYDVKM in the germline V gene. Trimming took 1 base from V and 4 from J, leaving 18 bases between them. The CDR3 nucleotides are TGTGCCAGCAGTTTATTAGGGACGGGGTCCCGTCCAGATACGCAGTATTTT. Translation gives CASSLLGTGSRPDTQYF.

The genes are TRBV27 and TRBJ1-5; no reliable D call. The CDR3 spans 14 residues. CDR1 is MNHEY and CDR2 is SMNVEV in the germline V gene (reference sequence). The V gene lost 5 bases and the J gene lost 3 bases, with 11 bases spanning the gap. The CDR3 sequence: CASSPLGYNQPQHF. In DNA form, the CDR3 reads TGTGCCAGCAGTCCCCTAGGCTACAATCAGCCCCAGCATTTT.

The chain combines TRBV6-6 with TRBJ1-1, with 8 nucleotides matching TRBD1. CDR3 length equals 15 residues. The germline CDR1 and CDR2 sequences are MNHNY and SVGAGI (reference sequence). V gave up 5 bases and J gave up 0 bases; unmatched junction bases: 5. The CDR3 DNA follows: TGTGCCAGCAGTAACGACAGGGGCATGAACACTGAAGCTTTCTTT. Its translation is CASSNDRGMNTEAFF.

Of note for this clone: Other nucleotide sequences in the sample specify the same CDR3. The chain combines TRBV7-9 with TRBJ2-7, with 8 bases that match TRBD2. The V gene's germline CDR1 is SEHNR and CDR2 FQNEAQ (reference sequence). The V segment lost 2 bases and the J segment 0 bases; nucleotides outside the gene matches: 3. The CDR3 is 15 residues long. The CDR3 loop reads CASSLTSGSSYEQYF. The CDR3 nucleotides are TGTGCCAGCAGCTTAACAAGCGGGAGCTCCTACGAGCAGTACTTC.

CDR3 sequence reads: CASSAGQGAFYEQYF. The CDR3 coding sequence is TGTGCCAGCAGTGCGGGACAGGGGGCCTTCTACGAGCAGTACTTC. The chain couples TRBV27 to TRBJ2-7, with 12 bases lining up with TRBD1. Unmatched junction bases numbered 5, after V lost 5 bases and J lost 3 bases. The CDR3 is made up of 15 amino acids. Germline V gene sequence: CDR1 MNHEY, CDR2 SMNVEV (reference sequence).

CDR3 DNA sequence: TGTGCCAGCAGCGTAGGGCATAAAGGCGAGCAGTTCTTC. Residues: CASSVGHKGEQFF. The chain joins TRBV9 to TRBJ2-1; D uncertain. This CDR3 is built from 13 residues. In germline, CDR1 is SGDLS, CDR2 YYNGEE. Trimming took off 0 bases at V and 10 bases at J, with 11 bases between the two ends.

The chain couples TRBV10-2 to TRBJ2-7; 9 nucleotides agree with TRBD2. The V and J ends lost 10 bases and 5 bases, in that order; junction bases with no gene match: 12. The CDR3 has 14 residues. Germline loops: CDR1 WSHSY, CDR2 SAAADI. The CDR3 spells CATSWREGHNEQYF. Here the CDR3 DNA reads TGCGCCACCAGCTGGCGGGAGGGCCATAACGAGCAGTACTTC.

The rearrangement uses TRBV9 and TRBJ2-1; the match to TRBD2 covers 7 bases. The germline CDR1 and CDR2 sequences are SGDLS and YYNGEE. The CDR3 has 15 residues. J was trimmed by 8 bases and V by 2 bases; bases with no gene match: 10. The DNA for the CDR3 is TGTGCCAGCAGCGTCGCGAGCGGGGCGGGCGATGAGCAGTTCTTC. This sequence encodes CASSVASGAGDEQFF.

This clone was detected once. The V gene is TRBV7-8, the J gene TRBJ2-1, with TRBD2 matching over 8 bases. V lost 5 bases and J lost 1; bases outside the gene matches: 7. The CDR3 sequence is 16 residues long. Germline V gives CDR1 SGHVS, CDR2 FQNEAQ. CDR3 nucleotides: TGTGCCAGCAGCCTGACTAGCGTACCATCCTACAATGAGCAGTTCTTC. It translates to CASSLTSVPSYNEQFF.